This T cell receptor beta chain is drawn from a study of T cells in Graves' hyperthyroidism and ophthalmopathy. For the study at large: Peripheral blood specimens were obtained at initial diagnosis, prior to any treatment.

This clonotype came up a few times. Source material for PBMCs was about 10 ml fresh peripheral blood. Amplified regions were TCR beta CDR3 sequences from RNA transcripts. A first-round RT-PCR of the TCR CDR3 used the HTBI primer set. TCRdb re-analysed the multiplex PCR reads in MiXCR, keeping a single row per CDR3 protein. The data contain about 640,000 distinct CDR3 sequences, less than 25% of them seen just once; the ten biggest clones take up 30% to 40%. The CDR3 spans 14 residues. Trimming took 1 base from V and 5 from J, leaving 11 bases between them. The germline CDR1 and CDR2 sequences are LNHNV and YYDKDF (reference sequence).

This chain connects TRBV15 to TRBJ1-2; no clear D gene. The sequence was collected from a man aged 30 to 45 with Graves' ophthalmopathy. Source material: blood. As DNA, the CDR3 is TGTGCCACCAGCAGAGGCGGGTCAGCGTATGGCTACACCTTC. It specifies CATSRGGSAYGYTF.